This paragraph covers one T cell receptor (beta chain) sequence. Its cognate antigen is unknown. Naive, central memory, regulatory and stem cell-like memory cells within the CD4+ compartment were sorted using CD45RO/CCR7/CD25/CD127/CD95/CD27. This record comes from a study of beta chain features in type 1 diabetes. Overall study: When patients were set against healthy donors, age, gender and cell yields were similar. The samples had approximately 110 million sorted cells examined in all. The study, taken as a whole, reports: The question of HLA type influencing TCRB rearrangement was one that remained unresolved here.

Expressed TCRB transcripts were sequenced because the isolated RNA had all been reverse transcribed beforehand. Measured with immunoSEQ multiplex PCR; TCRdb has only the in-frame clones, and not every one. Among about 360,000 clones listed, around 12% were seen once. Germline V CDR1 and CDR2: SQVTM, ANQGSEA. The CDR3 covers 13 residues. The source of this sequence is a man younger than 35 in good health. Material for sequencing was naive CD4+ T cells from blood. J is TRBJ1-1 and V is TRBV29-1, with D perhaps matching TRBD1 (6 bases). The CDR3 DNA sequence: TGCGGTGAGCGGGGGCCCTGGGACACTGAAGCTTTCTTT. This translates into CGERGPWDTEAFF.